Shown below are 24 T cell receptor beta chains from a single sample sequenced in a study of T cell clonotyping in hematopoietic cell transplantation. Libraries were prepared by immunoSEQ multiplex PCR; TCRdb keeps only in-frame clonotypes and omits some of them. In the table there are approximately 44,000 clones, around 95% of which are singletons. Sequenced sample: peripheral blood mononuclear cells. The source is a man aged 25-45 years in good health. Some clones in this sample may be carry-over from other donors' samples.

The chain combines TRBV30 with TRBJ1-1; D possibly corresponds to TRBD1 (5 bases). This CDR3 has 13 amino acids. Looked up from germline, CDR1 is GTSNPN and CDR2 is SVGIG (reference sequence). With 4 bases removed from V and 2 bases from J, the gap between germline ends came to 11 bases. The CDR3 nucleotides are TGTGCCTGGATGGCCAGGGTAAACACTGAAGCTTTCTTT. Its protein is CAWMARVNTEAFF.

This chain links TRBV5-1 with TRBJ2-7; D is perhaps TRBD2 (5 bases). The ends were cut back, 3 bases at V and 2 bases at J, with 12 bases in the middle. CDR1 is SGHRS and CDR2 is YFSETQ in the germline V gene. This CDR3 region has 14 residues. This chain's CDR3 is CASSSEGTAYEQYF. In nucleotides, the CDR3 is TGCGCCAGCAGCTCCGAGGGTACAGCCTACGAGCAGTACTTC.

J is TRBJ2-3 and V is TRBV19, with 10 nucleotides matching TRBD1. V lost 6 bases to trimming and J lost 5 bases; unmatched junction nucleotides: 5. Germline V gene sequence: CDR1 LNHDA, CDR2 SQIVND (reference sequence). There are 14 residues in the CDR3. CDR3 sequence (DNA): TGTGCCAGTAGAGACAGGGGGCGCGGAGATACGCAGTATTTT. Its translation: CASRDRGRGDTQYF.

This clone was counted only a few times. The J gene is TRBJ1-5, the V gene TRBV5-6, with 8 bases identical to TRBD1. V shed 4 bases, J shed 3 bases, and the junction held 9 bases outside the gene matches. The germline CDR1 and CDR2 sequences are SGHDT and YYEEEE. This CDR3 contains 16 residues. The CDR3 sequence: CASSEGTGSHNQPQHF. In DNA, the CDR3 is TGTGCCAGCAGCGAGGGGACAGGAAGCCACAATCAGCCCCAGCATTTT.

This clone came up a few times. The chain recombines TRBV29-1 with TRBJ1-2; D gene ambiguous. The V gene's germline CDR1 is SQVTM and CDR2 ANQGSEA. The CDR3 has 8 residues. Trimming pared 8 bases from V and 8 bases from J, leaving 6 bases between. The CDR3: CSLGGYTF. The CDR3 bases are TGCAGCCTGGGAGGCTACACCTTC.

The chain carries TRBV19 and TRBJ1-5, with 9 positions matching TRBD1. The J segment lost 7 bases and the V segment lost 1 base, leaving 8 bases of the junction unmatched. Germline lookup yields CDR1 LNHDA and CDR2 SQIVND (reference sequence). The CDR3 contains 16 residues. CDR3 loop: CASSIGGDREWQPQHF. CDR3 nucleotides: TGTGCCAGTAGTATAGGGGGGGACAGGGAATGGCAGCCCCAGCATTTT.

DNA for the CDR3: TGTGCCAGCAGCCAAGTGGCTAGCGTTCACAATGAGCAGTTCTTC. Translated: CASSQVASVHNEQFF. The chain joins TRBV4-2 to TRBJ2-1; perhaps TRBD2 as D (6 bases). V lost 1 base to trimming and J lost 5 bases, with 12 bases between them. This CDR3 is built from 15 residues. Per germline, CDR1 LGHNA and CDR2 YNFKEQ.

The genes are TRBV29-1 and TRBJ2-1; D may be TRBD2 (7 bases). Germline V gene data show CDR1 as SQVTM and CDR2 as ANQGSEA. CDR3 length: 12 amino acids. Trimming stripped 5 bases from V and 7 bases from J, with 12 bases between. CDR3 sequence reads: CSVHGGRNEQFF. The CDR3 DNA reads as TGCAGCGTTCACGGGGGGCGGAATGAGCAGTTCTTC.

V and J are TRBV4-1 and TRBJ2-2, with D possibly matching TRBD1 (6 bases). Germline CDR1 and CDR2: MGHRA and YSYEKL. The V end lost 0 bases, the J end lost 6 bases, and 14 bases lay between the germline ends. This CDR3 is built from 16 residues. The CDR3 protein is CASSQDRGLEAGELFF. The CDR3 DNA is TGCGCCAGCAGCCAAGATAGGGGGTTGGAAGCCGGGGAGCTGTTTTTT.

The chain uses TRBV5-1 and TRBJ2-1, with 8 bases identical to TRBD1. Trimming cost V 0 bases and J 8 bases; bases outside gene matches: 7. This CDR3 has 15 amino acids. The V gene's germline CDR1 is SGHRS and CDR2 YFSETQ. The CDR3 nucleotides read TGCGCCAGCAGCTTGGAGCAGGGGGCGGTCGATGAGCAGTTCTTC. It yields the protein CASSLEQGAVDEQFF.

The chain carries TRBV6-5 and TRBJ2-3; weak D call: TRBD2 (6 bases). CDR3 length: 14 amino acids. Germline CDR1 is MNHEY and CDR2 is SVGAGI. V lost 5 bases, J lost 3 bases, and 12 bases lay in between. Here the CDR3 DNA reads TGTGCCAGCAGTCGGGGGTCGAGGACAGATACGCAGTATTTT. Encoded protein: CASSRGSRTDTQYF.

The rearrangement uses TRBV9 and TRBJ1-2; 7 nucleotides agree with TRBD1. CDR3 size: 14 residues. CDR1 is SGDLS and CDR2 is YYNGEE in the germline V gene. J was trimmed by 3 bases and V by 2 bases; bases with no gene match: 4. The CDR3 DNA reads as TGTGCCAGCAGCGTTGGACAGGCGGACTATGGCTACACCTTC. It specifies CASSVGQADYGYTF.

Here the CDR3 reads CASSLRGGEPKETQYF. The CDR3, as DNA: TGTGCCAGCAGCTTACGAGGGGGGGAGCCAAAAGAGACCCAGTACTTC. J is TRBJ2-5 and V is TRBV7-9; possibly TRBD2 for D (7 bases). This CDR3 region has 16 residues. Germline CDR1 is SEHNR and CDR2 is FQNEAQ (reference sequence). Trimming shortened V by 2 bases and J by 3 bases, and 16 bases separated the two germline ends.

The J gene is TRBJ2-1, the V gene TRBV11-3, with D uncertain. The germline V and J ends were trimmed by 2 bases and 8 bases, with 13 bases remaining between them. The CDR3 sequence is 14 residues long. Germline values: CDR1 SGHNT, CDR2 YENEEA. The CDR3 DNA follows: TGTGCCAGCAGCTTACGGTGGGAAGTCGATGAGCAGTTCTTC. Amino acids: CASSLRWEVDEQFF.

This clone appeared a single time. The rearrangement links TRBV15 to TRBJ2-2; perhaps TRBD1 as D (6 bases). Germline loops: CDR1 LNHNV, CDR2 YYDKDF (reference sequence). V shed 0 bases and J shed 2 bases, with 10 bases lying between them. The CDR3 is made up of 16 amino acids. The CDR3 protein is CATSRDKGVNTGELFF. CDR3 sequence (DNA): TGTGCCACCAGCAGAGATAAGGGGGTCAACACCGGGGAGCTGTTTTTT.

The count of this clone is one. This sequence joins TRBV6-5 and TRBJ1-1; TRBD1 might be the D (6 bases). The CDR3 runs to 15 residues. Germline CDR1 reads MNHEY; CDR2 reads SVGAGI. V lost 7 bases to trimming and J lost 2 bases, with 17 bases between them. Written as DNA, the CDR3 is TGTGCCAGCACTACACTGACAGGTTCAAACACTGAAGCTTTCTTT. Its translation: CASTTLTGSNTEAFF.

The gene calls are TRBV19 and TRBJ1-1; unclear D gene. V was trimmed by 3 bases and J by 8 bases, leaving 10 bases between them. Germline loops: CDR1 LNHDA, CDR2 SQIVND (reference sequence). The CDR3 consists of 12 residues. CDR3: CASSMSAREAFF. The DNA for the CDR3 is TGTGCCAGTAGTATGTCGGCACGGGAAGCTTTCTTT.

This chain connects TRBV19 to TRBJ1-5, with D unclear. This CDR3 has 12 amino acids. The germline V gene encodes CDR1 LNHDA and CDR2 SQIVND (reference sequence). V was shortened by 7 bases and J by 8 bases, with 12 bases between the two germline ends. The CDR3 reads CASTSFEEPQHF. The CDR3 DNA is TGTGCCAGTACTTCCTTTGAGGAGCCCCAGCATTTT.

V is TRBV30 and J is TRBJ1-2; 9 bases align to TRBD1. V lost 5 bases to trimming and J lost 6 bases; unmatched junction nucleotides: 4. CDR1 is GTSNPN, CDR2 SVGIG, per germline (reference sequence). CDR3 length: 12 residues. The CDR3, as DNA: TGTGCCTGGTCACAGGGGGCAAATGGCTACACCTTC. Translation: CAWSQGANGYTF.

This chain joins TRBV5-8 and TRBJ1-1; no firm D call. The CDR3 is 14 amino acids. Per the germline V gene, CDR1 is SGHTS and CDR2 is YDEGEE. The V and J ends lost 0 bases and 1 base respectively, with 7 bases between them. The CDR3 bases are TGTGCCAGCAGCTTGGTCAGGCAGAACACTGAAGCTTTCTTT. As protein: CASSLVRQNTEAFF.

The chain is built from TRBV27 and TRBJ2-7; tentative D call: TRBD2 (6 bases). V gave up 5 bases and J gave up 5 bases, with 10 bases separating them. The CDR3 has 12 amino acids. Germline lookup yields CDR1 MNHEY and CDR2 SMNVEV (reference sequence). CDR3 loop: CASSPGLNEQYF. The CDR3 nucleotides read TGTGCCAGCAGTCCGGGACTGAACGAGCAGTACTTC.

The V and J genes are TRBV6-6 and TRBJ1-2; TRBD1 agrees at 10 bases. In germline, CDR1 is MNHNY, CDR2 SVGAGI (reference sequence). This CDR3 comprises 16 residues. Trimming cost V 0 bases and J 4 bases; bases outside gene matches: 5. Written as DNA, the CDR3 is TGTGCCAGCAGTTACTCGACAGGGGGCTCGGGCTATGGCTACACCTTC. It is translated as CASSYSTGGSGYGYTF.

This chain links TRBV5-1 with TRBJ1-4, with D perhaps matching TRBD1 (5 bases). The CDR3 extends over 16 amino acids. The germline gives CDR1 SGHRS, CDR2 YFSETQ. V lost 0 bases and J lost 7, with 16 bases in between. CDR3 amino acids: CASSLEWRGGGEKLFF. The CDR3 DNA follows: TGCGCCAGCAGCTTGGAATGGCGGGGCGGTGGTGAAAAACTGTTTTTT.

By sample fraction, this clone is medium-sized. The chain combines TRBV4-3 with TRBJ2-7, with a tentative D call TRBD2 (5 bases). The CDR3 contains 15 residues. CDR1 and CDR2 from the germline V gene are LGHNA and YSLEER. V lost 0 bases, J lost 0 bases, and 9 bases lay in between. The CDR3 spells CASSQEMGSSYEQYF. Here the CDR3 DNA reads TGCGCCAGCAGCCAAGAGATGGGGAGCTCCTACGAGCAGTACTTC.